Detailed here is one T cell receptor beta chain. CDR1 is MDHEN, CDR2 SYDVKM, per germline. Trimming cost V 4 bases and J 5 bases, with 11 bases left between them. This CDR3 has 14 residues. These data come from a study of T cell responses to AZD1222 COVID-19 vaccine. Sequencing used immunoSEQ multiplex PCR; TCRdb keeps in-frame clones, though not all of them. The sample gives roughly 120,000 clones, about 88% of which show up once; approximately 15% is in the top ten. The clonotype comes from an adult in good health. Specimen: peripheral blood, collected on day 0 of AZD1222 vaccination. This sequence joins TRBV28 and TRBJ1-4; D not certain. CDR3 nucleotides: TGTGCCAGCAGTTCGGTCCCAAAAAATGAAAAACTGTTTTTT. Translated: CASSSVPKNEKLFF.